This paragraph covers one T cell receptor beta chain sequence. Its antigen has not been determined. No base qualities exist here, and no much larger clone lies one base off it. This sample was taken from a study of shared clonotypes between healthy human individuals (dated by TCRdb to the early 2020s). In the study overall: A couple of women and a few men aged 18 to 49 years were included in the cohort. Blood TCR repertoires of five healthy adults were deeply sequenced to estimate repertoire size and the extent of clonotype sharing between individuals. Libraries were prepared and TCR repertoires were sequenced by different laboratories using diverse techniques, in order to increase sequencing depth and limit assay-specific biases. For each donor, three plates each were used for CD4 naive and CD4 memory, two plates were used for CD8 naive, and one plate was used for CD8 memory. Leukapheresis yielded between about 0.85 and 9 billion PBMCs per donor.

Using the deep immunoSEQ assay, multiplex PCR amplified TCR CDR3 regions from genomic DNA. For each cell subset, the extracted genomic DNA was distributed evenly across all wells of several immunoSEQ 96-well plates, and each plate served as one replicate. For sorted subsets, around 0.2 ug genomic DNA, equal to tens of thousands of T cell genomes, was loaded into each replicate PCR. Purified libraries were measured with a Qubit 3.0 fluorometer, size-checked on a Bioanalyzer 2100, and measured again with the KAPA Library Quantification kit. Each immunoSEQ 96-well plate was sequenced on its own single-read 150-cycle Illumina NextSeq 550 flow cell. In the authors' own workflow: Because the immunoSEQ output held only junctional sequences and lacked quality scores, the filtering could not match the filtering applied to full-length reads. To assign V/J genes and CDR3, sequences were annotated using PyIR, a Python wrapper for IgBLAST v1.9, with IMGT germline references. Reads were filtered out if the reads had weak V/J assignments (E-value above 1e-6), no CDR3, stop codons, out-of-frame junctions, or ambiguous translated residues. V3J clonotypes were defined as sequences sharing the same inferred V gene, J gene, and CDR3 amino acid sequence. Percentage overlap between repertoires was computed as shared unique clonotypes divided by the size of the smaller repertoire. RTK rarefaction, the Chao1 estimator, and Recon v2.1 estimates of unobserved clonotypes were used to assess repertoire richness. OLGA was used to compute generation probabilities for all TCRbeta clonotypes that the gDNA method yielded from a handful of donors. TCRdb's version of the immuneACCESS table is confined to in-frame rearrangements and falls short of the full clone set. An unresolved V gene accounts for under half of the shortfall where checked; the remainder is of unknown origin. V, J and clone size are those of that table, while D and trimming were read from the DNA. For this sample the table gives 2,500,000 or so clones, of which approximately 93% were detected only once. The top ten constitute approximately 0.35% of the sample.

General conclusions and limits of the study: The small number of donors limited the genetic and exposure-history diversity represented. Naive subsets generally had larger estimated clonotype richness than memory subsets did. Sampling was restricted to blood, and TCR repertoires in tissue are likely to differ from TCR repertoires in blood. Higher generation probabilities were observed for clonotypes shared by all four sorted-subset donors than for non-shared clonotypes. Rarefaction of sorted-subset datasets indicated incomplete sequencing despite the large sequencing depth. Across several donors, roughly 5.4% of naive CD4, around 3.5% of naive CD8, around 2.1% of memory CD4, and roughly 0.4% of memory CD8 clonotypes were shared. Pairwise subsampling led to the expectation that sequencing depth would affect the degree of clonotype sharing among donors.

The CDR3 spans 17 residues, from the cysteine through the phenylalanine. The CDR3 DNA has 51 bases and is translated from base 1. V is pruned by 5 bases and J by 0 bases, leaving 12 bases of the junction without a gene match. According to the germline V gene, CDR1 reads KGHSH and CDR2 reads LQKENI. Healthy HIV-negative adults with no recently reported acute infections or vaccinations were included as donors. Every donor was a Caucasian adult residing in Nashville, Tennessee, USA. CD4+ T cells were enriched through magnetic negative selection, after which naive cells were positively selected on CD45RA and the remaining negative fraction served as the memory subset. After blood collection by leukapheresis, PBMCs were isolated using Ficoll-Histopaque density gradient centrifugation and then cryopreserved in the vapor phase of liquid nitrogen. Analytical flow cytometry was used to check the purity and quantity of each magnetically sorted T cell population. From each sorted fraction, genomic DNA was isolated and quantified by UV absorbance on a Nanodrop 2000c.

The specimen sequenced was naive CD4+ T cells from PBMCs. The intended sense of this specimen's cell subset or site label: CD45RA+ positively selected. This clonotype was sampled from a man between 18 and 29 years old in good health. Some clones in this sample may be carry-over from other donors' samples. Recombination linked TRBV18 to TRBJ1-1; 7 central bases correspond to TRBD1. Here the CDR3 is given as CASSTLSTGLMNTEAFF. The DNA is TGTGCCAGCTCAACCCTCTCGACAGGGTTAATGAACACTGAAGCTTTCTTT.